The 22 T cell receptor beta chains below all came from one sample that was sequenced in a study of regulatory T cells in long-lasting Graves disease. Arm-PCR of CDR3 regions and iRepertoire HTBI primers were used to build TCR beta libraries. TCRdb reprocessed the multiplex PCR reads with MiXCR, giving one entry per CDR3 protein. The table includes about 460,000 distinct CDR3 sequences, 20% to 25% detected once. The time point is: persistent/refractory GD, antithyroid drugs over 5 years with positive TRAb. RNA from PBMCs was the source of the TCR library. The source was peripheral blood mononuclear cells (PBMCs), collected when the disease was refractory, from a patient treated with antithyroid drugs. The source is a female donor with Graves disease.

CDR3 residues: CASSQFPSSRTDTQYF. The CDR3 DNA reads TGTGCCAGCAGCCAATTCCCCTCTTCCCGCACAGATACGCAGTATTTT. The genes are TRBV3-1 and TRBJ2-3; D is uncertain. V gave up 2 bases and J gave up 1 base, with 13 bases separating them. The CDR3 runs to 16 residues. Germline V gene sequence: CDR1 LGHDT, CDR2 YNNKEL (reference sequence).

V and J are TRBV7-3 and TRBJ2-3; 10 positions match TRBD2. CDR1 and CDR2 from the germline V gene are SGHTA and FQGTGA. There are 16 residues in the CDR3. V was clipped by 4 bases and J by 4 bases; unmatched bases: 8. The CDR3 here is CASSSSLAGAPDTQYF. Written as DNA, the CDR3 is TGTGCCAGCAGCTCGTCTCTAGCGGGAGCCCCAGATACGCAGTATTTT.

The V gene is TRBV5-1, the J gene TRBJ2-1; possibly TRBD1 for D (5 bases). Trimming removed 1 base from V and 1 base from J, with 9 bases in between. CDR1 SGHRS and CDR2 YFSETQ come from the germline V gene. The CDR3 runs to 15 residues. The CDR3 sequence: CASSLFQGSYNEQFF. In DNA, the CDR3 is TGCGCCAGCAGCTTGTTTCAGGGTTCCTACAATGAGCAGTTCTTC.

This rearrangement joins TRBV9 to TRBJ1-1; 7 bases align to TRBD1. J was trimmed by 4 bases and V by 3 bases; bases with no gene match: 9. The CDR3 consists of 15 residues. Germline CDR1 is SGDLS and CDR2 is YYNGEE. DNA for the CDR3: TGTGCCAGCAGCGGCGAGGGGACAGCCTTCACTGAAGCTTTCTTT. The encoded protein is CASSGEGTAFTEAFF.

This chain connects TRBV20-1 to TRBJ1-1, with 8 bases that match TRBD1. Germline V CDR1 and CDR2: DFQATT, SNEGSKA (reference sequence). This CDR3 has 16 residues. Unmatched junction bases numbered 11, after V lost 3 bases and J lost 2 bases. In DNA, the CDR3 is TGCAGTGCTAGCGACAGGGGCACAGCGGGAAACACTGAAGCTTTCTTT. Protein product: CSASDRGTAGNTEAFF.

The V call is TRBV28, the J call TRBJ1-5, with TRBD1 matching 10 bases. Germline V gives CDR1 MDHEN, CDR2 SYDVKM. V lost 6 bases to trimming and J lost 6 bases; unmatched junction nucleotides: 5. The CDR3 has 14 residues. CDR3 nucleotides: TGTGCCAGCAGCTTCGGGGACAGGGGTCAGCCCCAGCATTTT. Its protein is CASSFGDRGQPQHF.

The table lists this clonotype with many counts. This chain uses TRBV6-1 with TRBJ1-5, with no clear D. Trimming took off 4 bases at V and 3 bases at J, with 16 bases between the two ends. The CDR3 is 16 amino acids. Germline assignment: CDR1 MNHNS and CDR2 SASEGT. CDR3 loop: CASSGYGTLSNQPQHF. CDR3 sequence (DNA): TGTGCCAGCAGTGGGTATGGTACCCTCTCCAATCAGCCCCAGCATTTT.

This clonotype appeared many times. The chain is built from TRBV6-1 and TRBJ1-1; D gene ambiguous. This CDR3 comprises 13 residues. The V end was cut by 8 bases, the J end by 1 base, with 11 bases between. CDR1 and CDR2 (germline): MNHNS, SASEGT. The CDR3 is CASQIRENTEAFF. CDR3 in DNA: TGTGCCAGCCAAATCCGGGAGAACACTGAAGCTTTCTTT.

This clonotype was observed a handful of times. The chain links TRBV30 to TRBJ2-5, with 8 bases fitting TRBD2. Germline V CDR1 and CDR2: GTSNPN, SVGIG (reference sequence). CDR3 length equals 12 residues. The ends lost 3 bases at V and 7 bases at J; junction bases unmatched: 4. CDR3 amino acids: CAWSGGGRTQYF. CDR3 sequence (DNA): TGTGCCTGGAGCGGGGGGGGGCGGACCCAGTACTTC.

This clonotype showed up many times. The V gene is TRBV28, the J gene TRBJ2-5; 16 positions agree with TRBD2. Germline assignment: CDR1 MDHEN and CDR2 SYDVKM. The J segment lost 5 bases and the V segment lost 6 bases, leaving 3 bases of the junction unmatched. CDR3 length: 15 amino acids. The CDR3 coding sequence is TGTGCCAGCAGGGGGACTAGCGGGGGGGCCGAGACCCAGTACTTC. Amino acids: CASRGTSGGAETQYF.

This clonotype was observed a few times. V usage is TRBV15 and J usage is TRBJ1-1; tentatively, D is TRBD1 (5 bases). Deletions cut 0 bases from V and 2 bases from J, with 13 bases between. The CDR3 sequence is 16 residues long. CDR1 and CDR2 (germline): LNHNV, YYDKDF (reference sequence). The chain's CDR3 is CATSRDLTAKNTEAFF. CDR3 DNA: TGTGCCACCAGCAGAGATTTGACAGCGAAAAACACTGAAGCTTTCTTT.

The chain has TRBV3-1 and TRBJ1-1; TRBD1 matches 7 bases. The germline gives CDR1 LGHDT, CDR2 YNNKEL (reference sequence). This CDR3 has 14 amino acids. The junction had 9 bases not matched to a gene; V was cut back by 1 base and J by 10 bases. Written as DNA, the CDR3 is TGTGCCAGCAGCCAAGCCCCGGGACAGACATCAGCTTTCTTT. Its protein product is CASSQAPGQTSAFF.

This clonotype was observed at least ten times. The chain joins TRBV29-1 to TRBJ2-5; tentative D call: TRBD1 (6 bases). Germline CDR1 is SQVTM and CDR2 is ANQGSEA. The CDR3 loop spans 11 amino acids. V gave up 6 bases and J gave up 4 bases, with 9 bases separating them. The CDR3 is CSVQGSETQYF. In nucleotides, the CDR3 is TGCAGCGTACAGGGATCAGAGACCCAGTACTTC.

This clonotype was seen a handful of times. The chain joins TRBV19 to TRBJ1-6; no clear D. Trimming took 4 bases from V and 6 from J, leaving 16 bases between them. This CDR3 has 16 amino acids. Per germline, CDR1 LNHDA and CDR2 SQIVND (reference sequence). CDR3 loop: CASSTSRRSANSPLHF. The CDR3 DNA sequence: TGTGCCAGTAGTACTTCGCGCCGGAGTGCTAATTCACCCCTCCACTTT.

Details on this clonotype: Possible read error: a much larger clone is one base away. The rearrangement uses TRBV28 and TRBJ2-7; D not certain. Germline loops: CDR1 MDHEN, CDR2 SYDVKM. This CDR3 is built from 14 residues. The CDR3 bases are TGTGCCAGCAGTTCTTTCCCCCCAGTTTACGAGCGGTACTTC. This encodes CASSSFPPVYERYF. Together with reference TRBV28 and TRBJ2-7, the CDR3 gives the full variable domain: DVKVTQSSRYLVKRTGEKVFLECVQDMDHENMFWYRQDPGLGLRLIYFSYDVKMKEKGDIPEGYSVSREKKERFSLILESASTNQTSMYLCASSSFPPVYERYFGPGTRLTVT.

The CDR3 region has the DNA TGTGCCAGCAGACCGACAGGGCACACTGAAGCTTTCTTT. Translation gives CASRPTGHTEAFF. J is TRBJ1-1 and V is TRBV28; 7 nucleotides align to TRBD1. The CDR3 spans 13 residues. The germline V gene encodes CDR1 MDHEN and CDR2 SYDVKM. V dropped 6 bases and J dropped 3; count of bases not matched to a gene: 4.

In its sample, this clonotype was seen many times. This chain uses TRBV11-2 with TRBJ2-2; 7 bases map to TRBD1. The CDR3 runs 15 residues. Unmatched junction bases numbered 7, after V lost 4 bases and J lost 5 bases. Germline loops: CDR1 SGHAT, CDR2 FQNNGV. The CDR3 is CASSSLRGRTGELFF. CDR3 DNA: TGTGCCAGCAGCTCCCTAAGGGGGCGTACCGGGGAGCTGTTTTTT. Using reference TRBV11-2 and TRBJ2-2 for the parts outside the CDR3, the full variable domain is EAGVAQSPRYKIIEKRQSVAFWCNPISGHATLYWYQQILGQGPKLLIQFQNNGVVDDSQLPKDRFSAERLKGVDSTLKIQPAKLEDSAVYLCASSSLRGRTGELFFGEGSRLTVL.

V is TRBV6-1 and J is TRBJ2-5; 8 nucleotides align to TRBD1. CDR3 length: 15 amino acids. After removal of 5 bases from V and 4 bases from J, the junction contained 9 bases not matched to a gene. From germline, CDR1 is MNHNS and CDR2 SASEGT. The CDR3 region is CASSLMGQGAETQYF. CDR3 DNA: TGTGCCAGCAGTCTTATGGGTCAGGGGGCAGAGACCCAGTACTTC.

This rearrangement joins TRBV11-2 to TRBJ2-1, with D hard to call. Deletions cut 6 bases from V and 6 bases from J, with 12 bases between. Germline V gene lookup returns CDR1 SGHAT and CDR2 FQNNGV. The CDR3 is made up of 13 amino acids. CDR3 DNA: TGTGCCAGCAGAGGAGCAGTGATCAATGAGCAGTTCTTC. As protein: CASRGAVINEQFF.

The chain uses TRBV9 and TRBJ2-3; 8 positions match TRBD2. V gave up 0 bases and J gave up 0 bases; unmatched junction bases: 0. The CDR3 has 15 residues. The germline CDR1 and CDR2 sequences are SGDLS and YYNGEE. The CDR3 sequence: CASSVAGGSTDTQYF. CDR3 in DNA: TGTGCCAGCAGCGTAGCGGGAGGGAGCACAGATACGCAGTATTTT.

This clonotype has more than one count but fewer than ten. The chain links TRBV7-2 to TRBJ2-1; tentative D call: TRBD2 (5 bases). The V end was cut by 1 base, the J end by 12 bases, with 22 bases between. Germline CDR1 SGHTA, CDR2 FQGNSA. The CDR3 is 16 amino acids. The CDR3 coding sequence is TGTGCCAGCAGCTTAGGTCCCTCAGTTCAAGGGAGAGGGCAGTTCTTC. Its translation: CASSLGPSVQGRGQFF.

This clonotype was counted ten times or more. The chain couples TRBV6-2 or TRBV6-3 to TRBJ2-7; D is perhaps TRBD1 or TRBD2 (5 bases each). The length of the CDR3 is 16 residues. Germline loops: CDR1 MNHEY, CDR2 SVGEGT. V was shortened by 2 bases and J by 0 bases, with 14 bases between the two germline ends. For the CDR3, the DNA is TGTGCCAGCAGTTACCCCGCCGGGACGTACTCCTACGAGCAGTACTTC. Translation: CASSYPAGTYSYEQYF.